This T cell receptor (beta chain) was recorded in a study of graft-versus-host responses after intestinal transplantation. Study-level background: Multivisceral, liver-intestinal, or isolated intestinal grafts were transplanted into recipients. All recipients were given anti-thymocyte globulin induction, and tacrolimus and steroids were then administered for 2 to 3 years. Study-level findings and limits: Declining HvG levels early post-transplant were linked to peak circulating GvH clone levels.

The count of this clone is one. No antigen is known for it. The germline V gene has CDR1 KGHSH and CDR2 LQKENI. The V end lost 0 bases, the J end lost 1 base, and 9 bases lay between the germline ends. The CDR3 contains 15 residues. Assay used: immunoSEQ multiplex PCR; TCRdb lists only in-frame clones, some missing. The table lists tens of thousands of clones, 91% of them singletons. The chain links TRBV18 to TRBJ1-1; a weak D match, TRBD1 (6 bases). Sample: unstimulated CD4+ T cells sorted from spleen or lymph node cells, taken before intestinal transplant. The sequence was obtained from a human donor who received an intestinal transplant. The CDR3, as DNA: TGTGCCAGCTCACCACCGACAGGAGGGAACACTGAAGCTTTCTTT. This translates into CASSPPTGGNTEAFF.